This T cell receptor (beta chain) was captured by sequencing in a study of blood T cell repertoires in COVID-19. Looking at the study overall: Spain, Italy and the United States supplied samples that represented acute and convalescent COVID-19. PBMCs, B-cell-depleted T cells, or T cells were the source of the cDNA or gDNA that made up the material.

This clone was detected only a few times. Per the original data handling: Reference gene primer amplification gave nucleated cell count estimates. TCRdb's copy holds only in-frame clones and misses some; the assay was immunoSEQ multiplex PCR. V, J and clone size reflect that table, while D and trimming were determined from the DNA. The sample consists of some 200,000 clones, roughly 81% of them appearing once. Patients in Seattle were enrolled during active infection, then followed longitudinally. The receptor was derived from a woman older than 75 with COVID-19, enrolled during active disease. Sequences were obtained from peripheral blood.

The CDR3 sequence is CASNKGPGATEAFF. CDR3 coding DNA: TGCGCCAGCAACAAAGGACCTGGGGCCACTGAAGCTTTCTTT. This sequence joins TRBV5-1 and TRBJ1-1; possible D gene TRBD1, 5 bases. The V end was cut by 6 bases, the J end by 4 bases, with 16 bases between. Germline V CDR1 and CDR2: SGHRS, YFSETQ. The CDR3 spans 14 residues.